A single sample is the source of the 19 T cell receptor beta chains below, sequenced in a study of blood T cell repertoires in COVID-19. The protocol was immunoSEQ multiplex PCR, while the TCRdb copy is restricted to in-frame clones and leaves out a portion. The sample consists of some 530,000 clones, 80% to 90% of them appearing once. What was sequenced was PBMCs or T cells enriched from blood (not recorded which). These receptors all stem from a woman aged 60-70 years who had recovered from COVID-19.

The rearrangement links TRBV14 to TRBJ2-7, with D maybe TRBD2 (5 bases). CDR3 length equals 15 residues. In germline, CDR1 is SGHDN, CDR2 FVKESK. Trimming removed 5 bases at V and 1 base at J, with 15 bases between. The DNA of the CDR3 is TGTGCCAGCAGCTTCGGAGGAGGTCCTTCCTACGAGCAGTACTTC. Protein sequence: CASSFGGGPSYEQYF.

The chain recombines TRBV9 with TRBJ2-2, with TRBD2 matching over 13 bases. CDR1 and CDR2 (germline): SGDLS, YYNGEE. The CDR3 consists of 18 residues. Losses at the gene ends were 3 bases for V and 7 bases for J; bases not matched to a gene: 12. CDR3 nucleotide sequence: TGTGCCAGCAGCGCTTCACCACTAGCGGGGGGGCCTGGCGGGGAGCTGTTTTTT. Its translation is CASSASPLAGGPGGELFF.

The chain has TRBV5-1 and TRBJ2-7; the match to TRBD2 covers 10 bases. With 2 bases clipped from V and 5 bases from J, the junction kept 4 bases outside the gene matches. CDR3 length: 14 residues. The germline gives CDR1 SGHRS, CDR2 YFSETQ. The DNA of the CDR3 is TGCGCCAGCAGCTTTTTTGGACTAGCGGACGAGCAGTACTTC. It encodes CASSFFGLADEQYF. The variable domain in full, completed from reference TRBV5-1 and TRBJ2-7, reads KAGVTQTPRYLIKTRGQQVTLSCSPISGHRSVSWYQQTPGQGLQFLFEYFSETQRNKGNFPGRFSGRQFSNSRSEMNVSTLELGDSALYLCASSFFGLADEQYFGPGTRLTVT.

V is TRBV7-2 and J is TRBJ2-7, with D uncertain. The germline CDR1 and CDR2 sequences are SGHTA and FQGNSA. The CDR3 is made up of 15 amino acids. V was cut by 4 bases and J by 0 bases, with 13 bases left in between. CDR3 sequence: CASSSLGLRSYEQYF. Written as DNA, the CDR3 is TGTGCCAGCAGCTCCCTTGGGCTCCGCTCCTACGAGCAGTACTTC.

The CDR3 here is CASRGTGVNQPQHF. The DNA for the CDR3 is TGCGCCAGCAGAGGGACAGGGGTAAATCAGCCCCAGCATTTT. The V call is TRBV4-1, the J call TRBJ1-5; 10 bases are a match to TRBD1. CDR3 length: 14 residues. The V segment lost 6 bases and the J segment 4 bases; nucleotides outside the gene matches: 3. Germline V gene lookup returns CDR1 MGHRA and CDR2 YSYEKL.

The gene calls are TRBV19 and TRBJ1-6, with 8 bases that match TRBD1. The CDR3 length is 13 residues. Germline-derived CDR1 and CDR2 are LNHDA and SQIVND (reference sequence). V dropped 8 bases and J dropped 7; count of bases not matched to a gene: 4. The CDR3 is CASSRGPNSPLHF. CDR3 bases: TGTGCCAGTTCCAGGGGGCCCAATTCACCCCTCCACTTT.

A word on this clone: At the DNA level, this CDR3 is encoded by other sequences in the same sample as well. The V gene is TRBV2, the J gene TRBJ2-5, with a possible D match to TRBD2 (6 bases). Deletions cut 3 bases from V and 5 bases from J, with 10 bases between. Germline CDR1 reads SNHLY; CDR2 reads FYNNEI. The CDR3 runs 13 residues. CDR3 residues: CASSDAGGETQYF. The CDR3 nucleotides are TGTGCCAGCAGTGACGCAGGAGGGGAGACCCAGTACTTC.

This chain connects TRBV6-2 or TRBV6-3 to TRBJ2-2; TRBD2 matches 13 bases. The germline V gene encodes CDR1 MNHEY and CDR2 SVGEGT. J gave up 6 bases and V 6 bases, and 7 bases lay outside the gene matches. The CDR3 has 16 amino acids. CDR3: CASSPGTSGVAGELFF. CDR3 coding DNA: TGTGCCAGCAGCCCCGGGACTAGCGGGGTCGCCGGGGAGCTGTTTTTT.

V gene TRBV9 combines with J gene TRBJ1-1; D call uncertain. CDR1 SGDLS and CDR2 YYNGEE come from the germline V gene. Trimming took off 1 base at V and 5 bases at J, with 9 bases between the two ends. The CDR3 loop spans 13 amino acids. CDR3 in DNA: TGTGCCAGCAGCGTAAATACGGGAACTGAAGCTTTCTTT. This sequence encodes CASSVNTGTEAFF.

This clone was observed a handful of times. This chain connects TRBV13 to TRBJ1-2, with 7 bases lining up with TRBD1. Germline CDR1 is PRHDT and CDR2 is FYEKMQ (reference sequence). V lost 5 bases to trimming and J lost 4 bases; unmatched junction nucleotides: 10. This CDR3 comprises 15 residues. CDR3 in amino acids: CASSMRQGESYGYTF. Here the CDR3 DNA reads TGTGCCAGCAGCATGCGACAGGGAGAGAGCTATGGCTACACCTTC.

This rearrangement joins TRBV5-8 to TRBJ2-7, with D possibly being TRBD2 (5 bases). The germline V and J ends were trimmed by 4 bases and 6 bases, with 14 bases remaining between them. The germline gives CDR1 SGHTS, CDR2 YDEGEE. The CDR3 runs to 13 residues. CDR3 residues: CASSAGVLGEQYF. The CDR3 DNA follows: TGTGCCAGCAGCGCCGGGGTCCTGGGCGAGCAGTACTTC.

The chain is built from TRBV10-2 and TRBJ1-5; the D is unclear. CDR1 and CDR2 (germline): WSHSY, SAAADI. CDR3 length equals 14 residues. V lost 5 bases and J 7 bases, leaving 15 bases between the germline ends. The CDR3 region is CASSQQRSGQPQHF. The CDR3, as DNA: TGCGCCAGCAGTCAACAGAGGTCGGGACAGCCCCAGCATTTT.

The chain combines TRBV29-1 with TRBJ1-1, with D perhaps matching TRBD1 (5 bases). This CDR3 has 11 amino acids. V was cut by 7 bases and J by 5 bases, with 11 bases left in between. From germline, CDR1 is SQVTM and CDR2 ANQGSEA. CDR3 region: CSGGSLTEAFF. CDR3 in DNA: TGCAGCGGGGGGAGTTTGACTGAAGCTTTCTTT.

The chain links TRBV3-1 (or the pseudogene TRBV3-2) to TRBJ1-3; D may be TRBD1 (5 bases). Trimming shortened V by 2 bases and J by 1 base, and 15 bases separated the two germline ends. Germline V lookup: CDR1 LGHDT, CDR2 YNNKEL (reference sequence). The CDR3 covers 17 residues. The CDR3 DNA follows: TGTGCCAGCAGCCAATCGGCAGGGAACCCTTCTGGAAACACCATATATTTT. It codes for CASSQSAGNPSGNTIYF.

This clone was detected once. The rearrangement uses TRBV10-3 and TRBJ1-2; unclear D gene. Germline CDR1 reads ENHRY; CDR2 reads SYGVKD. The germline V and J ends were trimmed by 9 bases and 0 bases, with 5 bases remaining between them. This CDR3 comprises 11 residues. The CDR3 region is CAIFTNYGYTF. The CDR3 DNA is TGTGCCATTTTTACTAACTATGGCTACACCTTC.

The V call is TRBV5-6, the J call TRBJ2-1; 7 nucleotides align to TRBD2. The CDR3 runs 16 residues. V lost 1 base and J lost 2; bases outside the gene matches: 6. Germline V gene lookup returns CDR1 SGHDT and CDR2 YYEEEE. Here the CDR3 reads CASSLKGRGTYNEQFF. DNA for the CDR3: TGTGCCAGCAGCTTGAAAGGGAGGGGAACCTACAATGAGCAGTTCTTC.

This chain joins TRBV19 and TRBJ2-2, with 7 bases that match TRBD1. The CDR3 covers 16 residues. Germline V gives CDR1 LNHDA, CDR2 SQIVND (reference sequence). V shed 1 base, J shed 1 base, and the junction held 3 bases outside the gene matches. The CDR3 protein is CASSIAYRGNTGELFF. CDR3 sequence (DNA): TGTGCCAGTAGTATAGCTTACAGGGGGAACACCGGGGAGCTGTTTTTT.

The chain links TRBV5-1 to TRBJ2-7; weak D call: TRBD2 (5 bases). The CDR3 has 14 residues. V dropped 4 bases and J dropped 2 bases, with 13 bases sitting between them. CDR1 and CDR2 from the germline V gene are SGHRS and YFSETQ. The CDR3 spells CASSPEAGAYEQYF. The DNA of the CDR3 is TGCGCCAGCAGCCCGGAGGCCGGTGCCTACGAGCAGTACTTC.

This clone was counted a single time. The CDR3 reads CASKGLATRDTQYF. DNA of the CDR3: TGCGCCAGCAAGGGACTAGCGACACGAGATACGCAGTATTTT. V and J are TRBV5-1 and TRBJ2-3, with TRBD2 identical over 10 bases. CDR1 is SGHRS, CDR2 YFSETQ, per germline. Trimming cost V 6 bases and J 5 bases; bases outside gene matches: 6. The CDR3 is 14 residues long.